Given below is one T cell receptor (beta chain) in context. This entry comes from a study of blood T cell repertoires in COVID-19. Study-wide background: The United States, Italy and Spain provided the acute and convalescent COVID-19 samples.

Allocation to cohorts depended on clinical history reported by the participants. The CDR3 is made up of 17 amino acids. After removal of 5 bases from V and 4 bases from J, the junction contained 7 bases not matched to a gene. Germline V lookup: CDR1 SGHVS, CDR2 FNYEAQ. Methods used by the authors: It was from reference gene primer amplification that nucleated cell counts were estimated. Sequencing used immunoSEQ multiplex PCR; TCRdb keeps in-frame clones, though not all of them. V, J and clone size are those of that table, while D and trimming were read from the DNA. Altogether under 250,000 clones are present, under 90% being singletons, with the ten largest covering roughly 1.8%.

This TCR came from a man between 60 and 75 years old who had recovered from COVID-19. Specimen: PBMCs or T cells enriched from blood (not recorded which). The chain carries TRBV7-6 and TRBJ2-3, with 15 bases identical to TRBD2. In DNA, the CDR3 is TGTGCCAGCAGCCCCCGGACTAGCGGGGGGGCGGCAGATACGCAGTATTTT. This gives the protein CASSPRTSGGAADTQYF.